This T cell receptor beta chain was recorded in a study of T-cell memory formation after mild COVID-19 (dated by TCRdb to the early 2020s). A note on the overall study: TCR sequence clusters from the two donors were found to be largely donor specific. T-cell clones expanding and contracting after mild COVID-19 in a couple of donors were tracked by longitudinal TCRalpha and TCRbeta repertoire sequencing. Two young, previously healthy adult volunteers, one female and one male, were included in the cohort.

Ficoll-Paque density gradient centrifugation was used to isolate PBMCs. Trimming takes 5 bases off V and 4 bases off J; junction bases not matched to a gene: 9. The germline V gene provides CDR1 MGHDK and CDR2 SYGVNS. The CDR3 runs 16 residues from the cysteine to the phenylalanine. The CDR3 DNA has 48 bases and is translated from base 1. The table lists this clonotype with a few counts. Its recognized antigen is unknown. No much larger clonotype is one base removed from it; base qualities were not supplied. General study outcomes and caveats: Some responding clones were found in pre-infection memory, which suggests that pre-existing cross-reactive memory T cells took part in the SARS-CoV-2 response. The study covered only a couple of mild cases, and larger cohorts including severe cases with pre-infection samples were considered necessary. Contracting CD4+ clones were located mainly in the CM and EM memory subsets, whereas CD8+ clones were found to be enriched in EMRA. SARS-CoV-2 specificity of the second-wave clones peaking on day 37 was not confirmed. From day 15 to 85, contracting clones showed balanced CD4/CD8 phenotypes, whereas a second wave of clones that expanded from day 15 to 37 leaned towards CD4+.

Data came from an Illumina NovaSeq 6000. TCRalpha and TCRbeta cDNA libraries were constructed by 5'RACE with constant-segment primers, with sample barcodes and unique molecular identifiers being introduced. RNA was extracted from every sample with Trizol reagent. Library amplification was performed in two PCR steps, and a second sample barcode and Illumina TruSeq adapters were introduced in the second step. The libraries were sequenced on an Illumina NovaSeq using 2 x 150 bp paired-end reads. The source study handled its data this way. With migec v1.2.7, reads were demultiplexed and then collapsed into UMI-guided consensus sequences. With mixcr v2.1.11, UMI consensuses were aligned to TRA and TRB V and J templates and assembled into clonotypes. A clonotype was counted as expanded or contracted only when both edgeR and NoisET called the clonotype significant, with the noise models trained on biological replicates. For edgeR calls, a false discovery rate-adjusted p below 0.01 and a log2 fold-change threshold of 1 were applied. As an exploratory analysis of dynamics, max-normalized trajectories of the 1000 most abundant clonotypes were examined with PCA combined with hierarchical clustering. The CD4 or CD8 phenotype of responding clones was assigned using the separately sequenced CD4+ and CD8+ repertoires. Starting from the raw public reads, TCRdb applied fastp trimming at Q25, assembled clones with MiXCR and retained in-frame beta chains. CDR3 protein sequences are deduplicated, and each keeps its most common genes and DNA. TCRdb, rather than the study authors, made the V and J calls. The sample has tens of thousands of distinct CDR3 sequences on record, over 15% of them singletons. The ten largest account for 25% to 35% of the sample.

This receptor was identified in an adult woman who had mild COVID-19 (a few samples of this study predate the infection). The sample titles of this study are shuffled in the database, so cell type and time point are left out; the donor was told from shared clones. The sequencing input was PBMCs or a T cell subset sorted from them (not recorded which). The rearrangement combines TRBV25-1 with TRBJ2-1, with 9 junctional bases fitting TRBD1. The CDR3 protein sequence reads: CASSPSSGQGYNEQFF. The sequence in DNA is TGTGCCAGCAGTCCCAGTTCGGGACAGGGTTACAATGAGCAGTTCTTC.